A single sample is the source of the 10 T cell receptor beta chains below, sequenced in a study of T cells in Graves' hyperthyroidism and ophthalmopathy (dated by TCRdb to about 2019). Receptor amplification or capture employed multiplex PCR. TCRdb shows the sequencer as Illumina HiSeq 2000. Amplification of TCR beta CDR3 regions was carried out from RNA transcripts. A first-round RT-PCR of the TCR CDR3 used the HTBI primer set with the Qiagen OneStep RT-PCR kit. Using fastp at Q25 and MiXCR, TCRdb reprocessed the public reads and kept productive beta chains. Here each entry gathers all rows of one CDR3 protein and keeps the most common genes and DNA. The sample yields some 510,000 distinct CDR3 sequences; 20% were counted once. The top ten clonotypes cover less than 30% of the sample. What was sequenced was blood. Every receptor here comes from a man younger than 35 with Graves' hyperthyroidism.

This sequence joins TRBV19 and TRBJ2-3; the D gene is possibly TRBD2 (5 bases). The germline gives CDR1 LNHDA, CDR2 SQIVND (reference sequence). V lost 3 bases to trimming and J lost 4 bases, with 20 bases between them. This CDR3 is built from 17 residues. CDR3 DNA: TGTGCCAGTAGTATCCGCCGGACTGCCACAATGGCAGATACGCAGTATTTT. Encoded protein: CASSIRRTATMADTQYF.

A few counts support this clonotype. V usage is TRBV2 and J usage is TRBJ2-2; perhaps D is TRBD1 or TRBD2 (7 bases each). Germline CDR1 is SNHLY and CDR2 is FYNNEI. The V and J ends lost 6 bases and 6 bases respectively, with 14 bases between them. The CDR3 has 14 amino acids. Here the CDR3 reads CASRGRGGPGELFF. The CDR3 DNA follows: TGTGCCAGCAGAGGCAGGGGGGGTCCCGGGGAGCTGTTTTTT.

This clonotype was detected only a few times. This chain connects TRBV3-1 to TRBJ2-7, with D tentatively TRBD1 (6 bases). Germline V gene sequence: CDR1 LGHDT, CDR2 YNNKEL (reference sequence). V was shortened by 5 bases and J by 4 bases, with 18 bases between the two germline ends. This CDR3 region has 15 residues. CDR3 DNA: TGTGCCAGCAGCACCCGGGACACAGAACTTTACGAGCAGTACTTC. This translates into CASSTRDTELYEQYF.

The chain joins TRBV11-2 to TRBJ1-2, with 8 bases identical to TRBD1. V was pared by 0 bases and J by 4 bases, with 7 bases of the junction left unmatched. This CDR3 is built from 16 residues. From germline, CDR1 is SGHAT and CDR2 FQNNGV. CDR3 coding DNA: TGTGCCAGCAGCTTAGACAGGGGGCGGACTCCCTATGGCTACACCTTC. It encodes CASSLDRGRTPYGYTF.

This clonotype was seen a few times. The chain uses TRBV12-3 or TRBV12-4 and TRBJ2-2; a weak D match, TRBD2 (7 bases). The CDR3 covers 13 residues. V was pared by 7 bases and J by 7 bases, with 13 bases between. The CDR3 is CASTNREGGELFF. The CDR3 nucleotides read TGTGCCAGCACAAACAGGGAGGGCGGGGAGCTGTTTTTT.

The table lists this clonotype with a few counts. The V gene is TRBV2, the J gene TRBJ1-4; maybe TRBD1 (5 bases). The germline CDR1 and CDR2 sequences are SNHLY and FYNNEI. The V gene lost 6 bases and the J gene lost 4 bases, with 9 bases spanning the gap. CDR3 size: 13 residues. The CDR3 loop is CASRGDYNEKLFF. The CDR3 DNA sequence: TGTGCCAGCAGAGGGGACTATAATGAAAAACTGTTTTTT.

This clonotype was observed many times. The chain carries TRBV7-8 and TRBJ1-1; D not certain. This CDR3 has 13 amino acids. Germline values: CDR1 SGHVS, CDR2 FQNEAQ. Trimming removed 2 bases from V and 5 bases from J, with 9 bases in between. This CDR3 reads CASSLPRSTEAFF. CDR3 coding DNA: TGTGCCAGCAGCTTACCCCGCAGTACTGAAGCTTTCTTT.

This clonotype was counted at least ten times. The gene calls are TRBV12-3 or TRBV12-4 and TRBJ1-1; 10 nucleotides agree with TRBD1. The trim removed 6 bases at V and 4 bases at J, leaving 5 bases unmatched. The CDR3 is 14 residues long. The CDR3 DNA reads TGTGCCAGCAGCGTAGGGACAGGGGTCACTGAAGCTTTCTTT. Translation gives CASSVGTGVTEAFF.

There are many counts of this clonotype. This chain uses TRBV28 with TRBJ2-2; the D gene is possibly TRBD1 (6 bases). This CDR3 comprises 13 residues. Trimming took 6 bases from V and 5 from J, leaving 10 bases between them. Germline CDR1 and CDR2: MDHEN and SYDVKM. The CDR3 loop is CASRLDRTGELFF. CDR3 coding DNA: TGTGCCAGCAGACTTGACAGGACCGGGGAGCTGTTTTTT.

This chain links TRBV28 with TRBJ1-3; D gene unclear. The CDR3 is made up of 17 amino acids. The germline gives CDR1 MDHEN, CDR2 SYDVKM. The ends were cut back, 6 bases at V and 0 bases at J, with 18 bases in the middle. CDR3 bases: TGTGCCAGCAGCTCACCTGGAGACTCGATCTCTGGAAACACCATATATTTT. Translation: CASSSPGDSISGNTIYF. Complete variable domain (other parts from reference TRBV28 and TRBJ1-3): DVKVTQSSRYLVKRTGEKVFLECVQDMDHENMFWYRQDPGLGLRLIYFSYDVKMKEKGDIPEGYSVSREKKERFSLILESASTNQTSMYLCASSSPGDSISGNTIYFGEGSWLTVV.